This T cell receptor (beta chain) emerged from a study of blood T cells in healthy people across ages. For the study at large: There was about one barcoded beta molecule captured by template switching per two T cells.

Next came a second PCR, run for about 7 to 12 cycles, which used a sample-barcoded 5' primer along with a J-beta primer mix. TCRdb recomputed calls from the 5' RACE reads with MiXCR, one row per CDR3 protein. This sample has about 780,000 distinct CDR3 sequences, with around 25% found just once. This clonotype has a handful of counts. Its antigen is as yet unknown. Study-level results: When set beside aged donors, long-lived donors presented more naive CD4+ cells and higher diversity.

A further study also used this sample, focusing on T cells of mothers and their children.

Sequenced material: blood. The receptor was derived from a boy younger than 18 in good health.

The CDR3 sequence: CASSEAWGPETQYF. The DNA of the CDR3 is TGTGCCAGCAGTGAAGCCTGGGGCCCTGAGACCCAGTACTTC. The chain joins TRBV6-1 to TRBJ2-5; weak D call: TRBD1 (5 bases). Trimming pared 0 bases from V and 5 bases from J, leaving 10 bases between. The CDR3 length is 14 residues. Germline V lookup: CDR1 MNHNS, CDR2 SASEGT.